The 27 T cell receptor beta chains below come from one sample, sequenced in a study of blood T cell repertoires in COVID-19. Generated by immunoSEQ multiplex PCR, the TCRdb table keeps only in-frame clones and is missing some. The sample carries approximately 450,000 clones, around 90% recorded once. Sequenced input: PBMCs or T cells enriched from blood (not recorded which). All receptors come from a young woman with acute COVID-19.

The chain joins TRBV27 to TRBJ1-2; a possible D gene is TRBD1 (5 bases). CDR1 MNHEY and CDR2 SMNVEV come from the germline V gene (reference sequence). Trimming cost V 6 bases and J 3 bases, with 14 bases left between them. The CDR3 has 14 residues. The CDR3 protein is CASSSRTTHYGYTF. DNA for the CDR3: TGTGCCAGCAGCTCCCGGACAACCCACTATGGCTACACCTTC.

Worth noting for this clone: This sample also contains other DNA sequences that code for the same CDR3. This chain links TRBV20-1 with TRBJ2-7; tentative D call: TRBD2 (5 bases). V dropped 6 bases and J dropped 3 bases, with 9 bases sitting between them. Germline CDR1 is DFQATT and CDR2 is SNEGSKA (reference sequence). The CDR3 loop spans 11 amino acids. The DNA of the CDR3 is TGCAGTGCCACTAGGGACTACGAGCAGTACTTC. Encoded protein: CSATRDYEQYF.

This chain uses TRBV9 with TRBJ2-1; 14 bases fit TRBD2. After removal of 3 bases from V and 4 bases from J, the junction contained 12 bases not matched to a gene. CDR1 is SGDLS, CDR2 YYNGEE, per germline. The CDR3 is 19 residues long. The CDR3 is CASSAQGGTSGRPYNEQFF. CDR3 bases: TGTGCCAGCAGCGCCCAGGGGGGGACTAGCGGGAGACCGTACAATGAGCAGTTCTTC.

The CDR3 bases are TGTGCCAGCAGTTCCCGAAGACATACGGACACTGAAGCTTTCTTT. Protein sequence: CASSSRRHTDTEAFF. The V gene is TRBV6-2 or TRBV6-3, the J gene TRBJ1-1, with D hard to call. The germline V gene has CDR1 MNHEY and CDR2 SVGEGT. Trimming left V 4 bases short and J 3 bases short, with 15 bases between. This CDR3 is 15 amino acids long.

In nucleotides, the CDR3 is TGTGCCAGCAGCAAAGTCGGTGTGGCGCAGTATTTT. Its translation is CASSKVGVAQYF. V and J are TRBV21-1 and TRBJ2-3; the D segment call TRBD2 is taken from the table without a DNA check. TRBV21-1 represents a pseudogene. The CDR3 is made up of 12 amino acids.

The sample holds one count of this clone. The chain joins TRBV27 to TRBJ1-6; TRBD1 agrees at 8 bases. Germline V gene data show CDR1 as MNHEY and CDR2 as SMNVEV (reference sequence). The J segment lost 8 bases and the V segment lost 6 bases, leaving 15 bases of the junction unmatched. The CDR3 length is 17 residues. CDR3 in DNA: TGTGCCAGCAGAAATGGACTTATGACAGGGGACTATTCACCCCTCCACTTT. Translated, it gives CASRNGLMTGDYSPLHF.

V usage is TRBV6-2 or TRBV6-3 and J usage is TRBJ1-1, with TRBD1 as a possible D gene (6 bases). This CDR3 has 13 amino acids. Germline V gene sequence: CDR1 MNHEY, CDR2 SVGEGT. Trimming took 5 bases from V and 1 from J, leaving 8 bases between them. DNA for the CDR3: TGTGCCAGCAGTGTGGGACAGAACACTGAAGCTTTCTTT. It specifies CASSVGQNTEAFF.

The CDR3: CASSRISGVNTGELFF. The CDR3 bases are TGTGCCAGCAGTCGTATTAGCGGGGTGAACACCGGGGAGCTGTTTTTT. The chain employs TRBV3-1 (or the pseudogene TRBV3-2) and TRBJ2-2; TRBD2 agrees at 8 bases. Trimming at V came to 6 bases and at J to 1 base, leaving 7 bases not matched to a gene. Germline V gives CDR1 LGHDT, CDR2 YNNKEL (reference sequence). The CDR3 length is 16 residues.

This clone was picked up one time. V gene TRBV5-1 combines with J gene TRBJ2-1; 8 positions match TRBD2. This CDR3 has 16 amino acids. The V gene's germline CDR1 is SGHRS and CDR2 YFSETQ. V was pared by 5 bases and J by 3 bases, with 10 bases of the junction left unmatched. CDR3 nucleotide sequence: TGCGCCAGCAGACCTCCCGGGGGGGTACACTACAATGAGCAGTTCTTC. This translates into CASRPPGGVHYNEQFF.

The CDR3 nucleotides are TGCAGCGTTGAAGATCGGGAGTCCTACGAGCAGTACTTC. This codes for CSVEDRESYEQYF. V gene TRBV29-1 combines with J gene TRBJ2-7, with D possibly matching TRBD2 (6 bases). This CDR3 region has 13 residues. Germline assignment: CDR1 SQVTM and CDR2 ANQGSEA. V lost 0 bases to trimming and J lost 1 base, with 7 bases between them.

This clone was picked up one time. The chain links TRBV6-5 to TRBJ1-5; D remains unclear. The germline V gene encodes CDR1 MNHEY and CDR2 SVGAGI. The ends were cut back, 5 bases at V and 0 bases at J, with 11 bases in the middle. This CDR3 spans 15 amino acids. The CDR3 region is CASSRNGVSNQPQHF. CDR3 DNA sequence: TGTGCCAGCAGTCGAAACGGGGTTAGCAATCAGCCCCAGCATTTT.

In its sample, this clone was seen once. The CDR3 DNA is TGTGCCAGCAGTTTGGCGCAGGAGGGCACTCAGCCCCAGCATTTT. This sequence encodes CASSLAQEGTQPQHF. V usage is TRBV28 and J usage is TRBJ1-5, with D unresolved. CDR1 is MDHEN, CDR2 SYDVKM, per germline. The CDR3 is 15 amino acids. Between the trimmed V and J ends, which lost 3 bases and 6 bases, there was a span of 15 bases.

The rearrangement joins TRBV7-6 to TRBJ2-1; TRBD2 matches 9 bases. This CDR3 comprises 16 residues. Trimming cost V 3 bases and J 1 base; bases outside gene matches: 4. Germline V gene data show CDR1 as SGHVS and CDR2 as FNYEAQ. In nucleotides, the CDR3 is TGTGCCAGCAGCTTTAGCGGGGGCCAATCCTACAATGAGCAGTTCTTC. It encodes CASSFSGGQSYNEQFF.

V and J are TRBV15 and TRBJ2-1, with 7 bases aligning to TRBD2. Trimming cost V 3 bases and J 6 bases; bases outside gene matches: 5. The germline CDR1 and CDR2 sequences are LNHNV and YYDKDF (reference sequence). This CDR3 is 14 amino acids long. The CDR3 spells CATSREIAGNEQFF. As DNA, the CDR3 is TGTGCCACCAGCAGGGAGATAGCGGGCAATGAGCAGTTCTTC.

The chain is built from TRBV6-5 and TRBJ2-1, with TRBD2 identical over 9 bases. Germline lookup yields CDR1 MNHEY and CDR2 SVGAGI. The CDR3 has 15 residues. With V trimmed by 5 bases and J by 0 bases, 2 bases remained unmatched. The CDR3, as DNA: TGTGCCAGCAGTATTAGCGGGAGCTCCTACAATGAGCAGTTCTTC. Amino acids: CASSISGSSYNEQFF.

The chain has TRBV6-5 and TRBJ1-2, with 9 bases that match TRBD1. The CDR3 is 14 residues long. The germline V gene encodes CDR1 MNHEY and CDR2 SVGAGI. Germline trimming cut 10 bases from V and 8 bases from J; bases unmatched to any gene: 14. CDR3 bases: TGTGCCACCCTGGAGGGACAGGGAAGAGGGGGCTACACCTTC. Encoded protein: CATLEGQGRGGYTF.

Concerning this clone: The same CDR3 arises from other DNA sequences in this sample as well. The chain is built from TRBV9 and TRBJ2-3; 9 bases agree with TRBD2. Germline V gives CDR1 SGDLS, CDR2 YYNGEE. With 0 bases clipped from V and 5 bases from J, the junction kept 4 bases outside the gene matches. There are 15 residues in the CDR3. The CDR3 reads CASSVAGGRGDTQYF. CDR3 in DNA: TGTGCCAGCAGCGTAGCTGGCGGGAGGGGAGATACGCAGTATTTT.

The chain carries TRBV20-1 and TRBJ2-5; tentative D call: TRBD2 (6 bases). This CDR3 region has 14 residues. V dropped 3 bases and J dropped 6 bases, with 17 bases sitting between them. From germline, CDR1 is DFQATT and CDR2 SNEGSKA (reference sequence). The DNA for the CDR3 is TGCAGTGCTAGTATCGGGACGGGCGGGAAGACCCAGTACTTC. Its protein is CSASIGTGGKTQYF.

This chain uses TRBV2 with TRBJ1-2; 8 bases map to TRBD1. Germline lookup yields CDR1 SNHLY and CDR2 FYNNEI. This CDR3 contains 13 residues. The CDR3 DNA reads TGTGCTAGGGGGGCAGGGGGCGACTATGGCTACACCTTC. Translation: CARGAGGDYGYTF. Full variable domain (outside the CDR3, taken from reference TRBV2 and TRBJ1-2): EPEVTQTPSHQVTQMGQEVILRCVPISNHLYFYWYRQILGQKVEFLVSFYNNEISEKSEIFDDQFSVERPDGSNFTLKIRSTKLEDSAMYFCARGAGGDYGYTFGSGTRLTVV.

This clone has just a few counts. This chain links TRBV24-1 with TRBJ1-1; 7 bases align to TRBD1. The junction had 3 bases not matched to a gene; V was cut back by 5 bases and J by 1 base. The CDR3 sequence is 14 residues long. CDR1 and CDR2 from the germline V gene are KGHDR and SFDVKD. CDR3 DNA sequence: TGTGCCACCAGTGGCGGGGACAGGAACACTGAAGCTTTCTTT. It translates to CATSGGDRNTEAFF.

This CDR3 reads CASSPGTSYNEQFF. The CDR3 nucleotides are TGTGCCAGCAGCCCCGGGACTAGCTACAATGAGCAGTTCTTC. V and J are TRBV7-3 and TRBJ2-1; TRBD2 matches at 8 bases. The CDR3 sequence is 14 residues long. Germline V gene data show CDR1 as SGHTA and CDR2 as FQGTGA. Losses at the gene ends were 5 bases for V and 3 bases for J; bases not matched to a gene: 3.

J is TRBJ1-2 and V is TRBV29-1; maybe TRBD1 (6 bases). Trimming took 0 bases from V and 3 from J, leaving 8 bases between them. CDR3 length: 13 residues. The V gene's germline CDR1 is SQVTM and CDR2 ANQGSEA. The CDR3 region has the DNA TGCAGCGTTGAAGATCGGACAGACTATGGCTACACCTTC. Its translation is CSVEDRTDYGYTF. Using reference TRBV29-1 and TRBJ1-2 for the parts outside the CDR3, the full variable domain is SAVISQKPSRDICQRGTSLTIQCQVDSQVTMMFWYRQQPGQSLTLIATANQGSEATYESGFVIDKFPISRPNLTFSTLTVSNMSPEDSSIYLCSVEDRTDYGYTFGSGTRLTVV.

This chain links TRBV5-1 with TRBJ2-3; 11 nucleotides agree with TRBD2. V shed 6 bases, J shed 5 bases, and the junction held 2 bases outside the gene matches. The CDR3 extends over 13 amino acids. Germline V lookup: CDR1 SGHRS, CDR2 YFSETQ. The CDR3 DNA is TGCGCCAGCAAACTAGCGGGAGAAGATACGCAGTATTTT. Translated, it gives CASKLAGEDTQYF.

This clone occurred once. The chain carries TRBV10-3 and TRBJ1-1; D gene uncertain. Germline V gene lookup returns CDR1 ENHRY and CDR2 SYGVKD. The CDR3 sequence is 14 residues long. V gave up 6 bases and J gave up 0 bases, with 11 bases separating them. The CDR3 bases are TGTGCCATCAGACCCGGAGAGCTGAACACTGAAGCTTTCTTT. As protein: CAIRPGELNTEAFF.

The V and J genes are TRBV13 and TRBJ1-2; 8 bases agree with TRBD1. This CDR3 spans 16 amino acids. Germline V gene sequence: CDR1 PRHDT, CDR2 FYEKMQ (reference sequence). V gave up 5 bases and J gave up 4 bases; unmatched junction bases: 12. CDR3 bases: TGTGCCAGCAGCGCAGGGCGGACAGGGACCATCTATGGCTACACCTTC. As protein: CASSAGRTGTIYGYTF.

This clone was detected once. CDR3 amino acids: CASSPATGGVGTEAFF. CDR3 nucleotides: TGCGCCAGCAGCCCGGCCACAGGGGGCGTGGGGACTGAAGCTTTCTTT. The genes are TRBV5-1 and TRBJ1-1; 9 bases fit TRBD1. Unmatched junction bases numbered 12, after V lost 4 bases and J lost 5 bases. Germline V gene data show CDR1 as SGHRS and CDR2 as YFSETQ. The CDR3 spans 16 residues. Full variable domain (remainder filled in from reference TRBV5-1 and TRBJ1-1): KAGVTQTPRYLIKTRGQQVTLSCSPISGHRSVSWYQQTPGQGLQFLFEYFSETQRNKGNFPGRFSGRQFSNSRSEMNVSTLELGDSALYLCASSPATGGVGTEAFFGQGTRLTVV.

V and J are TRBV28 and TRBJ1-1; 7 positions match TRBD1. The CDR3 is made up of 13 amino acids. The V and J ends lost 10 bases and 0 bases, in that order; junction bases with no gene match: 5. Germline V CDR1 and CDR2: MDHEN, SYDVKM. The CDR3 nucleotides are TGTGCCAACTCCGGGACAGTGAACACTGAAGCTTTCTTT. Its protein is CANSGTVNTEAFF.